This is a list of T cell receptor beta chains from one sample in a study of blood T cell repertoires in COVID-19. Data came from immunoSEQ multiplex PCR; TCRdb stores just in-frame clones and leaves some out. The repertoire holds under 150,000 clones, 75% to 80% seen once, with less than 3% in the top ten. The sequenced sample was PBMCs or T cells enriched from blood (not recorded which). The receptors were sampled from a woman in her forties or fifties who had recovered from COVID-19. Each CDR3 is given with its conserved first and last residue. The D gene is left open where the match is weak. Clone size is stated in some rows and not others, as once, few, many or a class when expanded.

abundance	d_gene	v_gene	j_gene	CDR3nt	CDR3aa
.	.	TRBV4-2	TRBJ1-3	TGTGCCAGCAGCCCCTACGGCGGGTCAGCAGGAAACACCATATATTTT	CASSPYGGSAGNTIYF
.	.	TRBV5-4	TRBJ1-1	TGTGCCAGCTATGAAGGGGAAGAAGCTTTCTTT	CASYEGEEAFF
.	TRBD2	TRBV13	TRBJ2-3	TGTGCCAGCAGCTTTTGGACTAGCGCTTACGCTACGGAAAGGTACACAGATACGCAGTATTTT	CASSFWTSAYATERYTDTQYF
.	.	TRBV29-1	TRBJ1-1	TGCAGCGTTGAAGAAACCCCCCGGGGGGCCGTGAACACTGAAGCTTTCTTT	CSVEETPRGAVNTEAFF
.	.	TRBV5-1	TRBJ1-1	TGCGCCAGCAGCTTGGAAGAGGCTTACACTGAAGCTTTCTTT	CASSLEEAYTEAFF
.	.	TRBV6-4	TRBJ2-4	TGTGCCAGCAGTGACAGGGGAATAGCCAAAAACATTCAGTACTTC	CASSDRGIAKNIQYF
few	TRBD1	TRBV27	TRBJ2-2	TGTGCCAGCAGTTCAGGGGGCGAAATCGGGGAGCTGTTTTTT	CASSSGGEIGELFF
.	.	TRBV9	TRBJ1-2	TGTGCCAGCCACTCGGGGGGTTTGGGCGGCTACACCTTC	CASHSGGLGGYTF
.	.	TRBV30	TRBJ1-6	TGTGCCTGGAGTGTACTCTCAGGGGTCAATTCACCCCTCCACTTT	CAWSVLSGVNSPLHF
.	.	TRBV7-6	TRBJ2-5	TGTGCCAGCAGCCCCCCCCCGGCGGGAAAGGAGACCCAGTACTTC	CASSPPPAGKETQYF
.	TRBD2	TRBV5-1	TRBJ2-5	TGCGCCAGCAGCTTGGGGCCGGGACTAGCGGGGTCGGAGACCCAGTACTTC	CASSLGPGLAGSETQYF
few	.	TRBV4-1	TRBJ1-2	TGCGCCAGCAGCCAAGAGGGAATTGGGGGAGCGGGCACCTTC	CASSQEGIGGAGTF
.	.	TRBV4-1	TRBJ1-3	TGCGCCAGCAGCCAAGTGGGACATCCCTCCTCTGGAAACACCATATATTTT	CASSQVGHPSSGNTIYF
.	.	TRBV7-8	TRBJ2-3	TGTGCCACCCTGGGAGGAACAGATACGCAGTATTTT	CATLGGTDTQYF
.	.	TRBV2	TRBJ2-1	TGTGCCAGCAGCCAGGGGAGCGAGAGCTCCTACAATGAGCAGTTCTTC	CASSQGSESSYNEQFF
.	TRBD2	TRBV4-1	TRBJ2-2	TGCGCCAGCAGCCAAGCCACTAAGCGGGGGCCAATTAGGAACACCGGGGAGCTGTTTTTT	CASSQATKRGPIRNTGELFF
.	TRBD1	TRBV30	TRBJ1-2	TGTGCCTCGGACAGGGCTGGCTACACCTTC	CASDRAGYTF
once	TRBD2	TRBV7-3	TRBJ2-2	TGTGCCAGCAGCCTCAGCGGGAGGGCCAATAGCGGGGAGCTGTTTTTT	CASSLSGRANSGELFF
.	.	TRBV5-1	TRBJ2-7	TGCGCCAGCAGCTTGCCTAGCGACGAGCAGTACTTC	CASSLPSDEQYF
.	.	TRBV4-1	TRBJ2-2	TGCGCCAGCAGCCACAGAGGGGGCGGGACAGCGAACACCGGGGAGCTGTTTTTT	CASSHRGGGTANTGELFF
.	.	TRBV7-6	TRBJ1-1	TGTGCCAGCAGTTCAATGGCAGTACGCACTGAAGCTTTCTTT	CASSSMAVRTEAFF
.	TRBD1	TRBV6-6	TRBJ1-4	TGTGCCAGCAGTTACTCGGGACAGGTTAATGAAAAACTGTTTTTT	CASSYSGQVNEKLFF
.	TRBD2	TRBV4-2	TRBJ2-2	TGTGCCAGCAGCCAAGATAAGGCTAGCGGGAGGTTTGGTATATCTTCGCGGGAGCTGTTTTTT	CASSQDKASGRFGISSRELFF
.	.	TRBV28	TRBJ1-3	TGTGCCAGCAGTTTGACCCCAGGACATTCTTCTGGAAACACCATATATTTT	CASSLTPGHSSGNTIYF
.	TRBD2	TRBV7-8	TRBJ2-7	TGTGCCAGCAGCTTAGGGGCGGGAGTTGGGGTTGGGTACGAGCAGTACTTC	CASSLGAGVGVGYEQYF
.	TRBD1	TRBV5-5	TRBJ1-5	TGTGCCAGCAGCTACCAACAGGGGAATCAGCCCCAGCATTTT	CASSYQQGNQPQHF
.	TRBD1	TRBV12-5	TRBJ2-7	TGTGCTAGTGGCAGCGTAGGGACAGGGACCTACGAGCAGTACTTC	CASGSVGTGTYEQYF
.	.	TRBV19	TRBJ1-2	TGTGCCAGTAGTCTAAGGGGCCTGGATGGCTACACCTTC	CASSLRGLDGYTF
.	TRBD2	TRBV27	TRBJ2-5	TGTGCCATCGCAAATCCGGGACTAGCGGAAGAGACCCAGTACTTC	CAIANPGLAEETQYF
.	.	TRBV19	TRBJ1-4	TGTGCCAGTAGTCTCGAACTGCCTGCAACTAATGAAAAACTGTTTTTT	CASSLELPATNEKLFF
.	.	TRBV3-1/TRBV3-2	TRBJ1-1	TGTGCCAGCAGCCAAGATGGGAGGACAAAAGCTTTCTTT	CASSQDGRTKAFF
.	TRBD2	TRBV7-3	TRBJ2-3	TGTGCCAGCAGCTTAGGCGGGGGGGCCACAGATACGCAGTATTTT	CASSLGGGATDTQYF
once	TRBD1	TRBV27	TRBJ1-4	TGTGCCAGCAGTCGACAGGGAGACTCTGAAAAACTGTTTTTT	CASSRQGDSEKLFF
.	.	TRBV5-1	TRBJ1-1	TGCGCCAGCAGCACATCTCGACAGGCTGAAGCTTTCTTT	CASSTSRQAEAFF
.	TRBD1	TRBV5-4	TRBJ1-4	TGTGCCAGCAGCTCTGGACAGGATAATGAAAAACTGTTTTTT	CASSSGQDNEKLFF
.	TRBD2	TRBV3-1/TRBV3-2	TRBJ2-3	TGTGCCAGCAGCCAACTAGCGGGGGGGCGTGATACGCAGTATTTT	CASSQLAGGRDTQYF
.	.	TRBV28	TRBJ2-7	TGTGCCAGCTTGGGCAGGTTTCCTTCCTTCTCCTACGAGCAGTACTTC	CASLGRFPSFSYEQYF
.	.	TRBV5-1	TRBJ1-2	TGCGCCAGCAGCTTGCGGAACGGACAGTTGGATGGCTACACCTTC	CASSLRNGQLDGYTF
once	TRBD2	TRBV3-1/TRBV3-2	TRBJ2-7	TGTGCCAGCAGCCGATCTAGCGGGAGTTACGAGCAGTACTTC	CASSRSSGSYEQYF
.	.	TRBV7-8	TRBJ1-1	TGTGCCAGCAGCCTACAGGGTTTTGCGAACACTGAAGCTTTCTTT	CASSLQGFANTEAFF
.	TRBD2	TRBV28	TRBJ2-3	TGTGCCAGCAGTTTTGACCTAGCGGGAGTTCCAGATACGCAGTATTTT	CASSFDLAGVPDTQYF
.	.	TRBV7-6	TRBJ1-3	TGTGCCAGCAGCTTAGCCAGGTTAGAAGGAAACACCATATATTTT	CASSLARLEGNTIYF
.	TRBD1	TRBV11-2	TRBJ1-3	TGTGCCAGCAGCTTAGGGACAGGGAGACGCTCTGGAAACACCATATATTTT	CASSLGTGRRSGNTIYF
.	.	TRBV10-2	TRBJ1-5	TGCGCCAGCAGTGTATCCGGGGAGCAGCCCCAGCATTTT	CASSVSGEQPQHF
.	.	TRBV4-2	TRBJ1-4	TGTGCCAGCAGCCCGGTAGGGGGGGGTCAAAACGAAAAACTGTTTTTT	CASSPVGGGQNEKLFF
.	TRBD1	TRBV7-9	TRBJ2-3	TGTGCCAGCAGCCCCGACAGGGGGCGAACAGATACGCAGTATTTT	CASSPDRGRTDTQYF
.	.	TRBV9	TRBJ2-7	TGTGCCAGCAGCGTAGCTAGGCCAGGGGATACCTACGAGCAGTACTTC	CASSVARPGDTYEQYF
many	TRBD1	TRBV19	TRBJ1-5	TGTGCCAGTAGTATAGGAGGGGACAGGGCGGGGTATAGCAATCAGCCCCAGCATTTT	CASSIGGDRAGYSNQPQHF
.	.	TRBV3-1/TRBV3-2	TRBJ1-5	TGTGCCAGCAGCCAACCCACTACCCTCCGGACAGCAAATAATCAGCCCCAGCATTTT	CASSQPTTLRTANNQPQHF
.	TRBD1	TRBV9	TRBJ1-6	TGTGCCAGCAGCCCCCAATCGGCAGGGGGAAGGAATTCACCCCTCCACTTT	CASSPQSAGGRNSPLHF
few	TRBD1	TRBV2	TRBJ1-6	TGTGCCAGCAGAAAAACAGGGGATAATTCACCCCTCCACTTT	CASRKTGDNSPLHF
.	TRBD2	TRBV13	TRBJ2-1	TGTGCCAGCAGCTTCGGGACTAGGGTGGGTCGGGAGCAGTTCTTC	CASSFGTRVGREQFF
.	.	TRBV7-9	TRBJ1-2	TGTGCCAGCAGCCTCGACTACAGGGCTAGTTTCTATGGCTACACCTTC	CASSLDYRASFYGYTF